This T cell receptor (beta chain) was identified during a study of T cells in Graves' hyperthyroidism and ophthalmopathy (dated by TCRdb to between 2018 and 2020). Background for the entire study: Peripheral blood samples were taken at initial diagnosis, before any treatment was given. TCR V-J signatures able to tell the groups apart were searched for in a discovery cohort of around 95 patients, of whom over 40 had Graves' ophthalmopathy and roughly 59 had stable Graves' hyperthyroidism. An independent validation cohort of 18 to 20 hyperthyroidism patients and about 16 patients who later progressed to ophthalmopathy tested prospective prediction of ophthalmopathy. The 75 to 100 discovery patients were randomly split 7:3 into training and test sets. Thyroid tissue and blood T-cell repertoires from over 5 Graves' hyperthyroidism patients were also compared in the study. Following sampling, methimazole starting at 30 mg daily was given to hyperthyroidism patients, and high-dose intravenous methylprednisolone was given to ophthalmopathy patients. According to the paper, TCR Vbeta CDR3 sequencing was carried out on 135 peripheral blood samples, which came from 40 to 45 ophthalmopathy, under 80 hyperthyroidism and approximately 17 progressor patients.

Amplification of TCR beta CDR3 regions was carried out from RNA transcripts. The first round of RT-PCR for the TCR CDR3 was performed with the HTBI primer set and the Qiagen OneStep RT-PCR kit. A second multiplex PCR round built the libraries, followed by size selection and purification. Sequencing of the libraries was done on an Illumina HiSeq2000 using paired-end 100 bp reads. The authors processed their data as follows. SOAPnuke was used to process the raw data, throwing out any read that contained adapters or uncalled bases, had a mean Phred below 15, or lacked an exact constant-primer or identifier match. COPE v1.2.5 was used to merge the high-quality paired reads, and each unique nucleotide sequence was defined as a clonotype. MiTCR v1.1 was used to align clonotypes to the IMGT TRBV, TRBD and TRBJ reference segments. Only V-J combinations with frequency above 0.0001, covering roughly 99% of repertoires, were analysed. A TCS score was defined as the ratio between F50 (clonal expansion) and ExV (chaos), using BLOSUM62-based TCRdist between CDR3 peptides within each V-J. Welch's t-statistics and random forest reduced around 510 V-J features to roughly 13, which were used in a naive Bayes classifier (R e1071). In TCRdb, the public reads were trimmed at Q25 with fastp and aligned with MiXCR, with productive beta chains retained. Each CDR3 protein gets just one entry, which takes the most common genes and DNA from the rows behind it. The V and J calls and clone size come from TCRdb's table, not from the authors' own analysis. The sample contains 490,000 or so distinct CDR3 sequences, less than 25% of them found a single time. The ten largest clonotypes hold about 49% of the sample.

Ophthalmopathy patients had moderately to severely active disease, Clinical Activity Score of at least 3, NOSPECS grade of at least 4, and duration under 3 months. Patients with uncontrolled infections, other autoimmune diseases, pregnancy or lactation were excluded. Diagnoses relied on clinical symptoms, serum thyroxine and TRAb, thyroid ultrasound and orbital computed tomography. PBMCs were isolated from approximately 10 ml of fresh peripheral blood by Ficoll-Paque density gradient centrifugation. Trizol reagent was used to extract total RNA, and RNA quality was then checked on an Agilent 2100 Bioanalyzer. With regard to this clonotype: This clone's antigen is unknown. Base qualities were left out, and no much larger clone turns up one base away.

Study-wide conclusions, independent of this receptor: In cross-validation, a model built on a 13 V-J signature told ophthalmopathy apart from stable hyperthyroidism with under 90% sensitivity and around 83% specificity, and in testing the same model reached 80%/75%. Most expanded thyroid clonotypes (frequency above 0.001) were also found in blood, which suggests that blood repertoires may mirror thyroid immune responses. Sample size was not statistically predetermined, and blinding of investigators to group allocation was not performed. In validation, progression to ophthalmopathy was predicted by the model with about 70% sensitivity and around 76% specificity, a median of about 6 months before onset.

Sequenced material: blood. This clonotype originated in a woman between 70 and 85 years old with Graves' ophthalmopathy.

The CDR3 sequence is CASSRGRADTQYF. The sequenced DNA: TGTGCCAGCAGCCGGGGCCGGGCAGATACGCAGTATTTT. The sequence is built from TRBV12-3 or TRBV12-4 and TRBJ2-3, with the D call tentatively TRBD1 or TRBD2, each fitting 5 bases. Trimming costs V 6 bases and J 4 bases, and their ends lie 11 bases apart. From its cysteine to its phenylalanine, the CDR3 spans 13 amino acids. Just CDR3 DNA is preserved here, 39 bases in frame from base 1.